This TCR beta chain was obtained from a study of cytomegalovirus exposure and HLA in healthy donors. Despite likely unrecorded immune exposures, the donors were nominally healthy at the time of sampling. Remarks on this clone: Its antigen is currently unknown.

13 Jbeta primers and 60 Vbeta primers were used for the PCR. Sequencing used immunoSEQ multiplex PCR; TCRdb keeps in-frame clones, though not all of them. The sample yields approximately 150,000 clones, roughly 80% seen once. CDR1 is GTSNPN, CDR2 SVGIG, per germline (reference sequence). V dropped 0 bases and J dropped 3 bases, with 15 bases sitting between them. CDR3 length: 15 residues. The study, taken as a whole, reports: Later work found that TCR association rates differed between HLA loci; DRB1 had the most and HLA-C the fewest. The classifier reportedly diagnosed cytomegalovirus status with high specificity and sensitivity. For TCR beta chains, V- and J-gene trimming was later linked to a missense DCLRE1C variant.

Sequenced: PBMCs. This clonotype originated in a human donor in good health. The J gene is TRBJ2-7, the V gene TRBV30; possible D gene TRBD1, 6 bases. CDR3 in amino acids: CAWSVTGRGDYEQYF. CDR3 nucleotides: TGTGCCTGGAGTGTAACCGGCAGGGGCGACTACGAGCAGTACTTC.